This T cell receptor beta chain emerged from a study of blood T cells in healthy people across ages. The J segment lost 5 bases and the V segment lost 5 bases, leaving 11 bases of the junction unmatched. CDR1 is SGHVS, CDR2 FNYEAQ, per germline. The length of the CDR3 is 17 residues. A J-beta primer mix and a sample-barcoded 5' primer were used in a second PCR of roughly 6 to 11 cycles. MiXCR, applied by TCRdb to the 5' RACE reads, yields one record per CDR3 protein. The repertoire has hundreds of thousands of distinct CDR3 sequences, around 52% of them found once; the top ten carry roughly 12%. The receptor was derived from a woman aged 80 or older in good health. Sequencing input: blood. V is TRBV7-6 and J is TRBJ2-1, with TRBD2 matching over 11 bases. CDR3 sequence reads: CASSLTSGSALDNEQFF. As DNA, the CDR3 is TGTGCCAGCAGCCTAACTAGCGGGAGTGCACTAGACAATGAGCAGTTCTTC.